A selection of T cell receptor beta chains follows, all from one sample in a study of graft-versus-host responses after intestinal transplantation. For these TCRs, the target antigens are not known. Some clones are missing from TCRdb's copy, which holds only in-frame ones; the method was immunoSEQ multiplex PCR. The sample holds about 47,000 clones, approximately 96% seen once. Sample: unstimulated CD8+ T cells sorted from spleen or lymph node cells, taken before transplant. These receptor sequences come from a human donor who was the organ donor for an intestinal transplant. Each CDR3 is given with its conserved first and last residue. The size field is filled for only some rows; it gives once, few, many or a size class.

j_call v_call clone_size cdr3_aa
TRBJ2-3 TRBV7-3 - CASSLGTGGRDTQYF
TRBJ1-1 TRBV28 once CASSAGTEMNTEAFF
TRBJ1-5 TRBV28 - CASSLRTLNQPQHF
TRBJ2-4 TRBV7-6 - CASSLGTSGGKGVDAKNIQYF
TRBJ1-2 TRBV29-1 - CSVEARGLGYGYTF
TRBJ2-3 TRBV9 once CASSVGEGLYTQYF
TRBJ1-2 TRBV7-9 once CACTNNNYGYTF
TRBJ2-7 TRBV5-1 - CASSGTGASYEQYF
TRBJ2-3 TRBV11-3 - CASRVASTDTQYF
TRBJ1-1 TRBV6-1 - CASSPAYAEAFF
TRBJ2-1 TRBV4-1 - CASSQVLAGAINEQFF
TRBJ1-1 TRBV4-2 - CASSLTALNTEAFF
TRBJ2-7 TRBV25-1 - CASSWDRGYEQYF
TRBJ1-6 TRBV2 - CASSEPHSVANSPLHF
TRBJ2-7 TRBV7-9 - CASTTGQGPSYEQYF
TRBJ2-3 TRBV7-9 - CASSPRDRGTDTQYF
TRBJ2-7 TRBV27 - CASRPQGSYEQYF
TRBJ2-5 TRBV13 once CASSLVQGKETQYF
TRBJ2-7 TRBV4-2 once CASSQERGAEQYF
TRBJ2-1 TRBV5-5 - CASSPTSGGDNEQFF
TRBJ2-5 TRBV6-5 - CASSYLETQYF
TRBJ2-5 TRBV9 - CASSVAPGGETQYF
TRBJ2-1 TRBV6-6 - CASSYGLIEQFF
- TRBV19 - CASSSTGGYEQYF
TRBJ2-2 TRBV7-2 - CASSPSPGELFF
TRBJ1-6 TRBV27 - CASRQESSYNSPLHF
TRBJ1-4 TRBV28 - CASLRTGWDEKLFF
TRBJ2-5 TRBV4-1 - CASSQTSGVDQETQYF
TRBJ1-2 TRBV19 - CASLSVDRGLYGYTF
- TRBV11-2 - CASSLRGVFVTSNTYEQYF
TRBJ2-5 TRBV27 - CASSLLGATSFPETQYF
TRBJ2-7 TRBV28 once CASTSGRDHYEQYF
TRBJ2-1 TRBV11-2 - CASSSNRGPSGNKQFF
TRBJ1-5 TRBV30 - CAWSKGDQPQHF
TRBJ1-2 TRBV7-3 - CASSLTPGQPPDGYTF
TRBJ1-6 TRBV13 - CASSLRGREVVENSPLHF
TRBJ1-1 TRBV7-9 - CASSLEGLNTEAFF
TRBJ1-2 TRBV4-3 - CASSQGRWDSLYGYTF
TRBJ1-1 TRBV27 - CASSLTGGAQGTEAFF
TRBJ2-3 TRBV5-4 - CASSLAVTDTQYF
TRBJ1-2 TRBV30 - CAWRQGLLGYTF
TRBJ2-7 TRBV30 - CAWGTGHEQYF
TRBJ1-6 TRBV6-5 - CASSKGTGIISPLHF
TRBJ2-3 TRBV7-9 - CASSQSQGDTQYF
TRBJ2-7 TRBV7-8 few CASSLEGGGYYEQYF
TRBJ2-5 TRBV6-4 - CASTGVAKQETQYF
TRBJ2-1 TRBV12-5 - CASGLPTIGIYNEQFF
TRBJ1-1 TRBV29-1 - CSAPGQGGTEAFF
TRBJ2-7 TRBV10-3 - CAISEGQGRDEQYF
TRBJ1-2 TRBV25-1 - CASSEYSGDGYTF
TRBJ2-7 TRBV4-1 - CASSFGGQGSYEQYF
TRBJ2-1 TRBV5-6 - CASSLVGAGEQFF
TRBJ1-2 TRBV27 - CASSLGQPSLNYGYTF
TRBJ1-1 TRBV28 - CASSLPWGNTEAFF
TRBJ2-7 TRBV5-1 - CASSSSGTGYIKVSSYEQYF
TRBJ2-2 TRBV5-5 - CASSLEGLTGELFF
TRBJ2-1 TRBV11-2 - CASSVGEQFF
TRBJ2-1 TRBV5-8 - CASSLASGRGLYNEQFF
TRBJ1-2 TRBV7-6 - CASSLGGDYGYTF